This T cell receptor beta chain came from a study of blood T cell repertoires in COVID-19. Background on the study: The origin of the acute and convalescent COVID-19 samples was the United States, Italy and Spain.

The CDR3 length is 15 residues. Trimming took 6 bases from V and 7 from J; bases not matched to a gene: 12. CDR1 is SNHLY and CDR2 is FYNNEI in the germline V gene. The table lists this clone with a few counts. TCRdb's table, derived via immunoSEQ multiplex PCR, lists solely in-frame clones and lacks some. Among roughly 320,000 clones listed, 90% were seen once. This TCR was sampled from a woman aged 25 to 39 who had been exposed to COVID-19. V usage is TRBV2 and J usage is TRBJ1-5; 7 positions agree with TRBD1. The sequenced material came from PBMCs or T cells enriched from blood (not recorded which). The CDR3: CASRRNTGESQPQHF. Here the CDR3 DNA reads TGTGCCAGCAGGCGAAATACAGGGGAGAGCCAGCCCCAGCATTTT.